These 20 T cell receptor beta chains were sequenced from one sample in a study of early T cells in non-severe SARS-CoV-2 infection. TCRdb reprocessed the 5' RACE reads with MiXCR, giving one entry per CDR3 protein. The sample lists approximately 73,000 distinct CDR3 sequences, about 11% occurring once. The sample consisted of whole blood. The receptor source for this set is an adult who was a healthcare worker with PCR-confirmed SARS-CoV-2 infection or an uninfected control (not recorded which).

This clonotype has a handful of counts. CDR3 region: CASSLRGSYEQYF. CDR3 bases: TGTGCCAGCAGCTTAAGAGGGAGCTACGAGCAGTACTTC. The chain links TRBV13 to TRBJ2-7; TRBD2 is a possible D gene (5 bases). The CDR3 covers 13 residues. V dropped 2 bases and J dropped 3 bases, with 8 bases sitting between them. Germline V lookup: CDR1 PRHDT, CDR2 FYEKMQ (reference sequence).

This clonotype occurred a few times. The chain recombines TRBV29-1 with TRBJ1-1, with D perhaps TRBD1 (6 bases). V dropped 6 bases and J dropped 4 bases, with 15 bases sitting between them. This CDR3 is 13 amino acids long. The germline gives CDR1 SQVTM, CDR2 ANQGSEA. The CDR3: CSVENTGSTEAFF. CDR3 bases: TGCAGCGTCGAGAATACAGGGAGCACTGAAGCTTTCTTT.

The rearrangement joins TRBV20-1 to TRBJ1-2; 8 positions agree with TRBD1. V lost 5 bases and J lost 4; bases outside the gene matches: 3. This CDR3 comprises 12 residues. CDR1 is DFQATT and CDR2 is SNEGSKA in the germline V gene (reference sequence). Here the CDR3 reads CSAGTGAYGYTF. The CDR3, as DNA: TGCAGTGCTGGGACAGGAGCCTATGGCTACACCTTC.

This CDR3 reads CSVEDPYGYTF. CDR3 DNA: TGCAGCGTTGAAGATCCGTACGGCTACACCTTC. V and J are TRBV29-1 and TRBJ1-2; no clear D. The ends were cut back, 0 bases at V and 8 bases at J, with 7 bases in the middle. CDR3 length equals 11 residues. In germline, CDR1 is SQVTM, CDR2 ANQGSEA.

The chain is built from TRBV3-1 and TRBJ2-1; TRBD1 agrees at 7 bases. Germline V lookup: CDR1 LGHDT, CDR2 YNNKEL (reference sequence). The CDR3 extends over 17 amino acids. J gave up 6 bases and V 6 bases, and 17 bases lay outside the gene matches. The CDR3 nucleotides read TGTGCCAGCAGTTCCGTCCGAATTGACAGGGCGGCCAATGAGCAGTTCTTC. It yields the protein CASSSVRIDRAANEQFF.

The sample holds a few counts of this clonotype. DNA of the CDR3: TGTGCCAGCAGTTACGGGACAGCGGAGTCACCCCTCCACTTT. It is translated as CASSYGTAESPLHF. V usage is TRBV6-6 and J usage is TRBJ1-6; 7 bases are shared with TRBD1. Losses at the gene ends were 2 bases for V and 10 bases for J; bases not matched to a gene: 5. This CDR3 has 14 residues. The germline gives CDR1 MNHNY, CDR2 SVGAGI (reference sequence).

CDR3 in amino acids: CASSRDRGEKLFF. Written as DNA, the CDR3 is TGTGCCAGCAGCCGGGACAGGGGTGAAAAACTGTTTTTT. The rearrangement uses TRBV19 and TRBJ1-4; 10 nucleotides agree with TRBD1. The V and J ends lost 9 bases and 7 bases, in that order; junction bases with no gene match: 5. Germline CDR1 is LNHDA and CDR2 is SQIVND (reference sequence). The CDR3 length is 13 residues.

This clonotype was detected ten times or more. The chain links TRBV20-1 to TRBJ1-6; 10 bases are shared with TRBD1. CDR3 length: 14 amino acids. CDR1 is DFQATT, CDR2 SNEGSKA, per germline (reference sequence). The V and J ends lost 2 bases and 7 bases, in that order; junction bases with no gene match: 2. As DNA, the CDR3 is TGCAGTGCTAGACCGGGACAGGGGAATTCACCCCTCCACTTT. It codes for CSARPGQGNSPLHF.

The rearrangement joins TRBV29-1 to TRBJ1-1, with a weak D call TRBD1 (6 bases). The V gene's germline CDR1 is SQVTM and CDR2 ANQGSEA. The CDR3 spans 13 residues. V gave up 4 bases and J gave up 4 bases, with 13 bases separating them. CDR3 amino acids: CSVAQGPGTEAFF. The CDR3 nucleotides read TGCAGCGTTGCCCAGGGGCCAGGCACTGAAGCTTTCTTT.

This clonotype occurred many times. J is TRBJ1-4 and V is TRBV10-3; D ambiguous. CDR3 length equals 14 residues. V was clipped by 6 bases and J by 3 bases, with 11 bases between them. Germline assignment: CDR1 ENHRY and CDR2 SYGVKD. Written as DNA, the CDR3 is TGTGCCATCAGGAACGGAGAGTCTAATGAAAAACTGTTTTTT. Protein: CAIRNGESNEKLFF.

The V gene is TRBV11-2, the J gene TRBJ2-3; 8 nucleotides match TRBD2. The V gene's germline CDR1 is SGHAT and CDR2 FQNNGV. CDR3 length: 16 amino acids. Trimming cost V 2 bases and J 2 bases; bases outside gene matches: 6. CDR3 DNA: TGTGCCAGCAGCTTAAGGCAGCGGGGGATCACAGATACGCAGTATTTT. It translates to CASSLRQRGITDTQYF.

V is TRBV6-6 and J is TRBJ1-1; 8 bases fit TRBD1. Trimming cost V 6 bases and J 4 bases; bases outside gene matches: 4. The CDR3 covers 13 residues. Per the germline V gene, CDR1 is MNHNY and CDR2 is SVGAGI (reference sequence). Here the CDR3 reads CASSATGGTEAFF. CDR3 sequence (DNA): TGTGCCAGCAGCGCTACAGGGGGCACTGAAGCTTTCTTT.

There are a few counts of this clonotype. The chain employs TRBV11-2 and TRBJ1-1; D gene ambiguous. Per germline, CDR1 SGHAT and CDR2 FQNNGV. The CDR3 is 16 amino acids. V lost 2 bases and J lost 3, with 16 bases in between. CDR3 nucleotides: TGTGCCAGCAGCTTATCGGCAGGCTCCCCCGACACTGAAGCTTTCTTT. Amino acids: CASSLSAGSPDTEAFF.

The sample holds many counts of this clonotype. The CDR3 spells CASSPTYGMNTEAFF. The CDR3 nucleotides are TGTGCCAGCTCACCGACTTACGGAATGAACACTGAAGCTTTCTTT. The chain joins TRBV18 to TRBJ1-1; unclear D gene. V lost 3 bases, J lost 0 bases, and 11 bases lay in between. CDR3 size: 15 residues. Germline V gene data show CDR1 as KGHSH and CDR2 as LQKENI.

This clonotype was seen a handful of times. V usage is TRBV20-1 and J usage is TRBJ1-2; tentatively, D is TRBD1 (5 bases). The length of the CDR3 is 15 residues. Germline assignment: CDR1 DFQATT and CDR2 SNEGSKA (reference sequence). V lost 6 bases and J 2 bases, leaving 19 bases between the germline ends. The CDR3, as DNA: TGCAGTGCGGAAAAATCAGGGTATCGCAACTATGGCTACACCTTC. This codes for CSAEKSGYRNYGYTF.

The CDR3 bases are TGCAGCGTTGAAGTGTTTCCTCACACAGATACGCAGTATTTT. It translates to CSVEVFPHTDTQYF. The V gene is TRBV29-1, the J gene TRBJ2-3, with unresolved D. This CDR3 is built from 14 residues. The germline V and J ends were trimmed by 1 base and 2 bases, with 10 bases remaining between them. CDR1 is SQVTM and CDR2 is ANQGSEA in the germline V gene.

This clonotype came up a few times. The chain couples TRBV7-8 to TRBJ2-3; D is uncertain. The germline CDR1 and CDR2 sequences are SGHVS and FQNEAQ. V gave up 1 base and J gave up 9 bases, with 8 bases separating them. CDR3 size: 12 residues. CDR3 in amino acids: CASSLGERTQYF. The CDR3 DNA is TGTGCCAGCAGCTTAGGGGAAAGGACGCAGTATTTT.

The V gene is TRBV9, the J gene TRBJ2-1, with 11 nucleotides matching TRBD2. The CDR3 runs to 13 residues. The germline V gene encodes CDR1 SGDLS and CDR2 YYNGEE. V lost 4 bases, J lost 13 bases, and 7 bases stayed unmatched. CDR3 sequence: CASSLPGLADQFF. CDR3 bases: TGTGCCAGCAGCCTCCCGGGACTAGCGGATCAGTTCTTC.

This clonotype was seen at least ten times. The rearrangement links TRBV18 to TRBJ1-1, with a tentative D call TRBD1 (5 bases). CDR1 is KGHSH and CDR2 is LQKENI in the germline V gene. Between the trimmed V and J ends, which lost 3 bases and 1 base, there was a span of 9 bases. The CDR3 is 14 amino acids. CDR3 bases: TGTGCCAGCTCACCCGCAGGGTCGAACACTGAAGCTTTCTTT. Protein product: CASSPAGSNTEAFF.

This clonotype turned up a few times. V gene TRBV6-2 or TRBV6-3 combines with J gene TRBJ2-6; TRBD1 agrees at 8 bases. CDR3 size: 17 residues. Germline V gene lookup returns CDR1 MNHEY and CDR2 SVGEGT. Germline trimming cut 7 bases from V and 2 bases from J; bases unmatched to any gene: 10. In DNA form, the CDR3 reads TGTGCCAGCATCTACAGGGACAGGAATGCTGGGGCCAACGTCCTGACTTTC. Translating it yields CASIYRDRNAGANVLTF.